The 7 T cell receptor beta chains given below trace back to one sample, sequenced in a study of CD8+CD57+ T cells in acquired aplastic anemia. TCR beta VDJ and CDR3 profiles were obtained from a genomic DNA template. TCRdb reprocessed the reads via MiXCR and lists one record per CDR3 protein. The sample carries about 180,000 distinct CDR3 sequences, around 48% recorded once. Only patients with CD8+CD57+ cell expansion on flow cytometry were chosen for sequencing. Sequencing was carried out using sorted CD4+, CD8+, or CD8+CD57+ T cells (not recorded which) from PBMCs. These receptor sequences come from a human donor with aplastic anemia.

Details on this clonotype: A much larger clone sits a single nucleotide away, making a read error possible. The rearrangement uses TRBV10-3 and TRBJ1-2; D gene unclear. Germline V lookup: CDR1 ENHRY, CDR2 SYGVKD. This CDR3 has 12 amino acids. The CDR3 DNA sequence: TGTGCCAGCAGTAGGAGAAGCTATGGCTACACCTTC. Residues: CASSRRSYGYTF.

The J gene is TRBJ2-1, the V gene TRBV28; TRBD2 might be the D (7 bases). The CDR3 sequence is 16 residues long. Trimming removed 4 bases at V and 5 bases at J, with 18 bases between. From germline, CDR1 is MDHEN and CDR2 SYDVKM. In DNA form, the CDR3 reads TGTGCCAGCAGTTCAGAAGGCGGGGGCTTTAACAATGAGCAGTTCTTC. Translation: CASSSEGGGFNNEQFF.

This clonotype was seen at least ten times. The chain carries TRBV7-3 and TRBJ2-2; the D gene is possibly TRBD1 (5 bases). Germline V gene data show CDR1 as SGHTA and CDR2 as FQGTGA. The V end lost 5 bases, the J end lost 4 bases, and 14 bases lay between the germline ends. This CDR3 has 15 residues. Here the CDR3 DNA reads TGTGCCAGCAGCCGCTGGGGCAAAGGCACCGGGGAGCTGTTTTTT. Protein: CASSRWGKGTGELFF.

V usage is TRBV7-3 and J usage is TRBJ2-7; D gene ambiguous. The CDR3 spans 12 residues. Germline loops: CDR1 SGHTA, CDR2 FQGTGA. Trimming left V 5 bases short and J 2 bases short, with 7 bases between. The CDR3 nucleotides are TGTGCCAGCAGCGTCGCAACCTACGAGCAGTACTTC. Its translation: CASSVATYEQYF. Variable domain in full (rest from reference TRBV7-3 and TRBJ2-7): GAGVSQTPSNKVTEKGKYVELRCDPISGHTALYWYRQSLGQGPEFLIYFQGTGAADDSGLPNDRFFAVRPEGSVSTLKIQRTERGDSAVYLCASSVATYEQYFGPGTRLTVT.

V usage is TRBV7-2 and J usage is TRBJ2-5, with TRBD2 as a possible D gene (7 bases). CDR3 length: 12 amino acids. The V gene lost 8 bases and the J gene lost 5 bases, with 12 bases spanning the gap. From germline, CDR1 is SGHTA and CDR2 FQGNSA. The CDR3 sequence: CASQGRAETQYF. The CDR3 DNA reads as TGTGCCAGCCAGGGGAGGGCGGAGACCCAGTACTTC. The whole variable domain, filled in from reference TRBV7-2 and TRBJ2-5, reads GAGVSQSPSNKVTEKGKDVELRCDPISGHTALYWYRQSLGQGLEFLIYFQGNSAPDKSGLPSDRFSAERTGGSVSTLTIQRTQQEDSAVYLCASQGRAETQYFGPGTRLLVL.

This clonotype was counted ten times or more. This chain joins TRBV19 and TRBJ1-1; 7 nucleotides line up with TRBD1. V was pared by 5 bases and J by 11 bases, with 11 bases of the junction left unmatched. The CDR3 has 13 amino acids. Per the germline V gene, CDR1 is LNHDA and CDR2 is SQIVND (reference sequence). This CDR3 is CASSQTRQGGAFF. Written as DNA, the CDR3 is TGTGCCAGTAGTCAAACCAGACAGGGCGGCGCTTTCTTT. The full variable domain, its missing parts supplied by reference TRBV19 and TRBJ1-1, is DGGITQSPKYLFRKEGQNVTLSCEQNLNHDAMYWYRQDPGQGLRLIYYSQIVNDFQKGDIAEGYSVSREKKESFPLTVTSAQKNPTAFYLCASSQTRQGGAFFGQGTRLTVV.

This clonotype was counted ten times or more. The chain uses TRBV10-3 and TRBJ2-5; no clear D gene. This CDR3 region has 15 residues. The V and J ends lost 6 bases and 4 bases respectively, with 18 bases between them. CDR1 is ENHRY and CDR2 is SYGVKD in the germline V gene. In nucleotides, the CDR3 is TGTGCCATCAGATCTGGATGGACGTTATTAGAGACCCAGTACTTC. Its protein product is CAIRSGWTLLETQYF.